Below are 16 T cell receptor beta chains sequenced from a single sample in a study of T cells after yellow fever vaccination. A single record per CDR3 protein comes from TCRdb applying MiXCR to the 5' RACE reads. This table has around 550,000 distinct CDR3 sequences, roughly 19% appearing once. The input for sequencing was PBMCs, taken 15 days after the yellow fever booster vaccination. The receptors derive from a man under 40 who received the YFV17D yellow fever vaccine.

This clonotype was seen a handful of times. V gene TRBV7-2 combines with J gene TRBJ2-1, with 10 nucleotides matching TRBD2. V lost 1 base and J lost 7; bases outside the gene matches: 10. The CDR3 totals 17 residues. CDR1 and CDR2 (germline): SGHTA, FQGNSA. Here the CDR3 reads CASSLGGASGSINEQFF. The CDR3 region has the DNA TGTGCCAGCAGCTTAGGAGGGGCTAGCGGGAGTATAAATGAGCAGTTCTTC. Complete variable domain (other parts from reference TRBV7-2 and TRBJ2-1): GAGVSQSPSNKVTEKGKDVELRCDPISGHTALYWYRQSLGQGLEFLIYFQGNSAPDKSGLPSDRFSAERTGGSVSTLTIQRTQQEDSAVYLCASSLGGASGSINEQFFGPGTRLTVL.

This chain connects TRBV12-3 or TRBV12-4 to TRBJ1-1; 11 bases map to TRBD1. After removal of 3 bases from V and 11 bases from J, the junction contained 5 bases not matched to a gene. The CDR3 has 13 amino acids. CDR3: CASSFGTGGFAFF. CDR3 DNA: TGTGCCAGCAGTTTTGGGACAGGGGGTTTTGCTTTCTTT.

V usage is TRBV9 and J usage is TRBJ2-7; TRBD1 agrees at 7 bases. CDR1 and CDR2 (germline): SGDLS, YYNGEE. V gave up 3 bases and J gave up 2 bases; unmatched junction bases: 5. This CDR3 has 14 amino acids. CDR3 sequence (DNA): TGTGCCAGCAGCGCCCGGGACAGCCCCTACGAGCAGTACTTC. Its translation is CASSARDSPYEQYF.

This clonotype was counted a few times. The rearrangement joins TRBV20-1 to TRBJ2-7, with a tentative D call TRBD2 (5 bases). The germline CDR1 and CDR2 sequences are DFQATT and SNEGSKA (reference sequence). CDR3 length: 13 amino acids. V lost 5 bases and J 6 bases, leaving 17 bases between the germline ends. This chain's CDR3 is CSARTLILSEQYF. DNA of the CDR3: TGCAGTGCTCGGACTCTTATCCTATCCGAGCAGTACTTC.

The J gene is TRBJ2-2, the V gene TRBV27; D gene ambiguous. The germline V and J ends were trimmed by 7 bases and 3 bases, with 12 bases remaining between them. Germline CDR1 reads MNHEY; CDR2 reads SMNVEV (reference sequence). The CDR3 runs 14 residues. DNA of the CDR3: TGTGCCAGCAAGGTGGAAGGATACACCGGGGAGCTGTTTTTT. This codes for CASKVEGYTGELFF.

The rearrangement uses TRBV20-1 and TRBJ2-7, with TRBD2 matching over 7 bases. CDR3 size: 12 residues. In germline, CDR1 is DFQATT, CDR2 SNEGSKA (reference sequence). V was clipped by 8 bases and J by 3 bases; unmatched bases: 7. CDR3 residues: CSRRGLGYEQYF. CDR3 in DNA: TGCAGTCGGCGAGGACTAGGCTACGAGCAGTACTTC.

The chain employs TRBV6-1 and TRBJ2-2; D may be TRBD2 (6 bases). Germline V gives CDR1 MNHNS, CDR2 SASEGT. The V gene lost 8 bases and the J gene lost 4 bases, with 14 bases spanning the gap. CDR3 size: 14 residues. For the CDR3, the DNA is TGTGCCAGCCGGGCCGCGGGACCCACCGGGGAGCTGTTTTTT. Translating gives CASRAAGPTGELFF.

A note on this clonotype: A read error may produce the germline difference seen at one junction end. The chain couples TRBV10-3 to TRBJ1-4, with D possibly matching TRBD1 (5 bases). Germline CDR1 reads ENHRY; CDR2 reads SYGVKD. The CDR3 loop spans 13 amino acids. CDR3 protein: CATSAGSNEKLFF. The CDR3 region has the DNA TGTGCCACCAGTGCAGGGTCCAATGAAAAACTGTTTTTT.

The rearrangement links TRBV29-1 to TRBJ2-1; D may match TRBD1 or TRBD2 (5 bases each). Germline V CDR1 and CDR2: SQVTM, ANQGSEA. V was pared by 4 bases and J by 9 bases, with 19 bases between. The CDR3 covers 14 residues. CDR3 bases: TGCAGCGTTGTCGGGACGAGGATCATGGGTGAGCAGTTCTTC. This translates into CSVVGTRIMGEQFF.

This clonotype has more than one count but fewer than ten. The V call is TRBV5-1, the J call TRBJ2-5; possibly TRBD2 for D (5 bases). This CDR3 is 14 amino acids long. Germline-derived CDR1 and CDR2 are SGHRS and YFSETQ. V was shortened by 5 bases and J by 5 bases, with 16 bases between the two germline ends. The CDR3 here is CASSPREGGETQYF. The CDR3 DNA reads as TGCGCCAGCAGTCCCCGGGAAGGCGGGGAGACCCAGTACTTC. The complete variable domain, with remaining parts taken from reference TRBV5-1 and TRBJ2-5, reads KAGVTQTPRYLIKTRGQQVTLSCSPISGHRSVSWYQQTPGQGLQFLFEYFSETQRNKGNFPGRFSGRQFSNSRSEMNVSTLELGDSALYLCASSPREGGETQYFGPGTRLLVL.

The J gene is TRBJ2-5, the V gene TRBV18, with a weak D call TRBD2 (5 bases). The CDR3 has 15 amino acids. From germline, CDR1 is KGHSH and CDR2 LQKENI. V was trimmed by 1 base and J by 4 bases, leaving 13 bases between them. CDR3 in DNA: TGTGCCAGCTCACCACTCGTGGGAGAGCGAGAGACCCAGTACTTC. This gives the protein CASSPLVGERETQYF.

This clonotype showed up just a few times. The chain is built from TRBV7-9 and TRBJ2-1, with unresolved D. The germline CDR1 and CDR2 sequences are SEHNR and FQNEAQ (reference sequence). V lost 7 bases, J lost 4 bases, and 17 bases lay in between. The CDR3 sequence is 15 residues long. In nucleotides, the CDR3 is TGTGCCAGCAACCCCGTGCTGGGATCTTACAATGAGCAGTTCTTC. As protein: CASNPVLGSYNEQFF. The whole variable domain, remainder taken from reference TRBV7-9 and TRBJ2-1, is DTGVSQNPRHKITKRGQNVTFRCDPISEHNRLYWYRQTLGQGPEFLTYFQNEAQLEKSRLLSDRFSAERPKGSFSTLEIQRTEQGDSAMYLCASNPVLGSYNEQFFGPGTRLTVL.

This chain connects TRBV29-1 to TRBJ2-3, with 8 bases fitting TRBD2. The CDR3 covers 14 residues. Looked up from germline, CDR1 is SQVTM and CDR2 is ANQGSEA. The V segment lost 7 bases and the J segment 2 bases; nucleotides outside the gene matches: 8. Here the CDR3 reads CSAPERGYTDTQYF. Here the CDR3 DNA reads TGCAGCGCACCAGAGCGGGGGTACACAGATACGCAGTATTTT.

The rearrangement joins TRBV19 to TRBJ1-1, with TRBD1 matching 8 bases. CDR3 size: 12 residues. The ends lost 11 bases at V and 7 bases at J; junction bases unmatched: 9. Germline CDR1 and CDR2: LNHDA and SQIVND (reference sequence). DNA of the CDR3: TGTGCCGCCATTCAGGGGGCTGGTGAAGCTTTCTTT. This encodes CAAIQGAGEAFF.

This chain connects TRBV10-3 to TRBJ2-5; D remains unclear. V lost 2 bases and J lost 3, with 7 bases in between. From germline, CDR1 is ENHRY and CDR2 SYGVKD. The CDR3 consists of 13 residues. The CDR3 loop is CAISERVEETQYF. CDR3 bases: TGTGCCATCAGTGAGCGCGTGGAAGAGACCCAGTACTTC.

This clonotype was counted between two and nine times. This chain links TRBV5-1 with TRBJ2-1; 9 bases are a match to TRBD2. Germline CDR1 is SGHRS and CDR2 is YFSETQ. The CDR3 is 15 amino acids. V trimming: 0 bases; J trimming: 8 bases; junction bases outside the gene matches: 6. The CDR3 DNA sequence: TGCGCCAGCAGCTTGGTAGCGGGAGAATCCGATGAGCAGTTCTTC. Translated, it gives CASSLVAGESDEQFF.